The present TCR beta chain was sequenced within a study of shared clonotypes between healthy human individuals. Overall study findings and caveats: Sorted-subset sequencing, rarefaction showed, was incomplete despite large depth.

It was into CD45RA+ naive and CD45RA-negative memory subsets that the CD4+ cells were split. Generated by immunoSEQ multiplex PCR, the TCRdb table keeps only in-frame clones and is missing some. The data hold some 2,500,000 clones, with 90% to 95% observed a single time. The CDR3 is made up of 12 amino acids. Trimming took 4 bases from V and 9 from J, leaving 12 bases between them. Germline assignment: CDR1 MNHEY and CDR2 SMNVEV (reference sequence). As concerns this clone: Its specificity is not known.

Sequencing was done on a sample of naive CD4+ T cells from PBMCs. Subset given: CD45RA+ positively selected. This clonotype originated in a man aged 18 to 35 in good health. Some clones in this sample may be carry-over from other donors' samples. V and J are TRBV27 and TRBJ1-1, with a tentative D call TRBD1 (5 bases). This chain's CDR3 is CASSSSGTKAFF. The CDR3 DNA reads TGTGCCAGCAGTTCGTCTGGGACTAAAGCTTTCTTT.